The rows below give T cell receptor beta chains drawn from one sample of a study of blood T cells in healthy people across ages. TCRdb reprocessed the 5' RACE reads via MiXCR and lists one record per CDR3 protein. The sample consists of 650,000 to 1,000,000 distinct CDR3 sequences, around 34% of them appearing once. Source material: blood. Receptor source: a man younger than 30 in good health. CDR3s include the opening cysteine and the closing phenylalanine or tryptophan. D genes are given only for firm matches. Clone size is not always given. Where it is, it says once, few, many or a class for expanded clones.

clone size	V gene	J gene	D gene	CDR3 protein	CDR3 DNA
-	TRBV11-2	TRBJ1-5	TRBD1	CASSARGTGDGPQHF	TGTGCCAGCAGCGCGAGGGGGACAGGGGATGGACCCCAGCATTTT
-	TRBV7-2	TRBJ1-2	-	CASSRDTYYGYTF	TGTGCCAGCAGCCGCGACACTTACTATGGCTACACCTTC
-	TRBV7-2	TRBJ2-1	TRBD2	CASSLARARLAGANEQFF	TGTGCCAGCAGCTTAGCCCGGGCTCGACTAGCGGGGGCCAATGAGCAGTTCTTC
few	TRBV7-9	TRBJ1-4	-	CASSFGGGEKLFF	TGTGCCAGCAGCTTTGGGGGTGGCGAAAAACTGTTTTTT
-	TRBV5-1	TRBJ1-1	-	CASSFEIGNTEAFF	TGCGCCAGCAGCTTCGAAATAGGGAACACTGAAGCTTTCTTT
-	TRBV24-1	TRBJ2-6	-	CATSDLGAGANVLTF	TGTGCCACCAGTGATTTGGGGGCCGGGGCCAACGTCCTGACTTTC
many	TRBV20-1	TRBJ2-3	-	CSARDGALATDTQYF	TGCAGTGCTAGAGATGGGGCCCTAGCTACAGATACGCAGTATTTT
many	TRBV5-1	TRBJ1-2	-	CASSLVGVGYTF	TGCGCCAGCAGCTTGGTGGGGGTTGGCTACACCTTC
-	TRBV5-1	TRBJ2-3	-	CASSLRFPDTQYF	TGCGCCAGCAGCTTGAGATTCCCAGATACGCAGTATTTT
-	TRBV12-3/TRBV12-4	TRBJ1-3	TRBD1	CASSLIQDRAKLLFSGNTIYF	TGTGCCAGCAGTTTAATACAGGACAGGGCCAAACTCCTTTTCTCTGGAAACACCATATATTTT
few	TRBV18	TRBJ1-1	-	CASSPPMGGMNTEAFF	TGTGCCAGCTCACCGCCGATGGGGGGCATGAACACTGAAGCTTTCTTT
-	TRBV12-3/TRBV12-4	TRBJ2-1	-	CASSLGGSPNEQFF	TGTGCCAGCAGCCTAGGGGGGAGCCCAAATGAGCAGTTCTTC
few	TRBV6-6	TRBJ2-1	TRBD1	CASSYTGGRNEQFF	TGTGCCAGCAGTTACACAGGGGGCAGGAATGAGCAGTTCTTC
-	TRBV20-1	TRBJ1-1	TRBD1	CSASLRTGIAEAFF	TGCAGTGCTAGCCTCCGGACAGGGATCGCTGAAGCTTTCTTT
-	TRBV4-1	TRBJ2-1	TRBD2	CASSRRGSGNLLYNEQFF	TGCGCCAGCAGCCGTCGGGGTAGCGGGAACCTCCTCTACAATGAGCAGTTCTTC
few	TRBV20-1	TRBJ2-7	-	CSAIGGYEQYF	TGCAGTGCTATCGGGGGCTACGAGCAGTACTTC
few	TRBV6-6	TRBJ2-3	-	CASSYSGQRDTQYF	TGTGCCAGCAGTTACAGCGGACAGAGAGATACGCAGTATTTT
-	TRBV12-3/TRBV12-4	TRBJ1-4	-	CASSKGGSDEKLFF	TGTGCCAGCAGTAAGGGGGGTTCCGATGAAAAACTGTTTTTT
-	TRBV12-3/TRBV12-4	TRBJ1-5	-	CASSTRTGDSNQPQHF	TGTGCCAGCAGTACAAGGACGGGGGATAGCAATCAGCCCCAGCATTTT
many	TRBV12-3/TRBV12-4	TRBJ1-5	-	CASSLGPSYQPQHF	TGTGCCAGCAGTTTAGGGCCGAGTTATCAGCCCCAGCATTTT
-	TRBV5-1	TRBJ2-5	-	CASSWAQQETQYF	TGCGCCAGCAGCTGGGCCCAGCAAGAGACCCAGTACTTC
many	TRBV12-3/TRBV12-4	TRBJ1-2	-	CASSRRTAGYTF	TGTGCCAGCAGCCGACGGACAGCTGGCTACACCTTC
many	TRBV15	TRBJ2-7	-	CATSRDRENEQYF	TGTGCCACCAGCAGAGATAGGGAAAACGAGCAGTACTTC
-	TRBV4-3	TRBJ1-1	-	CASSQDLDRQAAEAFF	TGCGCCAGCAGCCAAGATCTGGACCGGCAGGCCGCTGAAGCTTTCTTT
-	TRBV5-1	TRBJ2-3	TRBD2	CASSLAQGGPDTQYF	TGCGCCAGCAGCTTGGCTCAGGGAGGGCCGGATACGCAGTATTTT
-	TRBV6-1	TRBJ1-1	-	CASLRSRNTEAFF	TGTGCCAGCCTCAGAAGTCGGAACACTGAAGCTTTCTTT
-	TRBV7-6	TRBJ2-3	-	CASSLAPSASRTDTQYF	TGTGCCAGCAGCTTAGCGCCGTCGGCATCCCGCACGGATACGCAGTATTTT
few	TRBV19	TRBJ2-4	TRBD1	CASSIARDSLQYF	TGTGCCAGTAGTATAGCCCGGGACAGCCTGCAGTACTTC
many	TRBV7-6	TRBJ2-5	-	CASSAPEGQAKETQYF	TGTGCCAGCAGCGCACCAGAGGGACAAGCCAAAGAGACCCAGTACTTC
-	TRBV6-2/TRBV6-3	TRBJ1-2	-	CASSYGRKANYGYTF	TGTGCCAGCAGTTACGGACGGAAAGCTAACTATGGCTACACCTTC
few	TRBV30	TRBJ2-1	-	CAWSMKGGPNEQFF	TGTGCCTGGAGCATGAAAGGGGGGCCCAATGAGCAGTTCTTC
-	TRBV5-1	TRBJ1-5	-	CASSPIGGDQPQHF	TGCGCCAGCAGCCCCATCGGGGGGGATCAGCCCCAGCATTTT
-	TRBV4-3	TRBJ2-7	-	CASSQDLFALTSYNEQYF	TGCGCCAGCAGCCAAGATCTTTTTGCACTGACATCCTACAATGAGCAGTACTTC
many	TRBV4-1	TRBJ2-5	TRBD1	CASSQETGSETQYF	TGCGCCAGCAGCCAAGAGACAGGGAGCGAGACCCAGTACTTC
-	TRBV20-1	TRBJ2-7	TRBD2	CSALGTSGGDDNEQYF	TGCAGTGCTCTCGGGACTAGCGGGGGGGATGACAATGAGCAGTACTTC
few	TRBV3-1	TRBJ2-5	-	CASSPRDLGTETQYF	TGTGCCAGCAGCCCCAGGGACCTTGGAACGGAGACCCAGTACTTC
-	TRBV6-2/TRBV6-3	TRBJ1-4	TRBD1	CASSKGAGTGHSREKLFF	TGTGCCAGCAGTAAGGGAGCCGGGACAGGGCATAGTCGTGAAAAACTGTTTTTT
many	TRBV7-2	TRBJ2-4	TRBD1	CASSFGETGGTNIQYF	TGTGCCAGCAGCTTCGGGGAGACAGGGGGCACAAACATTCAGTACTTC
-	TRBV4-3	TRBJ2-2	-	CASSQDHANTGELFF	TGCGCCAGCAGCCAAGACCACGCGAACACCGGGGAGCTGTTTTTT
-	TRBV27	TRBJ1-6	-	CASSLQAVYNSPLHF	TGTGCCAGCAGTCTGCAGGCCGTCTATAATTCACCCCTCCACTTT
few	TRBV2	TRBJ1-5	-	CASSAGSYVNQPQHF	TGTGCCAGCAGTGCGGGCAGCTATGTCAATCAGCCCCAGCATTTT
few	TRBV7-2	TRBJ2-5	TRBD1	CASSYTGVLQETQYF	TGTGCCAGCAGCTATACAGGGGTCCTACAAGAGACCCAGTACTTC
many	TRBV20-1	TRBJ1-5	-	CSATRSGNQPQHF	TGCAGTGCGACACGGTCCGGGAATCAGCCCCAGCATTTT
-	TRBV29-1	TRBJ2-1	TRBD1	CSVEGAGTGGSYNEQFF	TGCAGCGTCGAGGGTGCCGGGACAGGGGGCAGCTACAATGAGCAGTTCTTC
-	TRBV20-1	TRBJ2-7	-	CSARYRRLVGSSYEQYF	TGCAGTGCTAGATATAGGCGACTAGTCGGAAGCTCCTACGAGCAGTACTTC
-	TRBV4-2	TRBJ1-6	-	CASSQEAQSESPPHF	TGTGCCAGCAGCCAAGAGGCCCAGTCGGAGTCACCCCCCCACTTT
-	TRBV6-5	TRBJ1-1	TRBD1	CASRRGQGETEAFF	TGTGCCAGCAGGAGGGGACAGGGAGAAACTGAAGCTTTCTTT
many	TRBV29-1	TRBJ2-1	-	CSVPLGDEQFF	TGCAGCGTGCCTCTAGGGGATGAGCAGTTCTTC
-	TRBV15	TRBJ2-3	-	CATNSGTASTDTQYF	TGTGCCACCAACAGTGGGACTGCAAGCACAGATACGCAGTATTTT
-	TRBV7-2	TRBJ2-7	-	CASTLSWNEQYF	TGTGCCAGCACCCTCTCCTGGAATGAGCAGTACTTC
many	TRBV6-2/TRBV6-3	TRBJ2-1	-	CASSRFINEQFF	TGTGCCAGCAGCCGCTTCATCAATGAGCAGTTCTTC
few	TRBV5-5	TRBJ2-5	TRBD1	CASRTSTGDVSYGETQYF	TGTGCCAGCCGTACGTCGACAGGGGATGTTTCGTATGGAGAGACCCAGTACTTC
-	TRBV12-3/TRBV12-4	TRBJ2-1	TRBD1	CASSLGRAGGDEQFF	TGTGCCAGCAGTTTAGGGAGGGCAGGGGGCGATGAGCAGTTCTTC
-	TRBV20-1	TRBJ2-3	-	CSAWGLRTQYF	TGCAGTGCGTGGGGACTCCGTACGCAGTATTTT
few	TRBV9	TRBJ2-7	-	CASSVAPQSHEQYF	TGTGCCAGCAGCGTAGCCCCACAGAGCCACGAGCAGTACTTC